Listed below are T cell receptor beta chains from one sample, sequenced in a study of neoadjuvant anti-PD-1 for oral cavity cancer. Profiled with immunoSEQ multiplex PCR; TCRdb holds only in-frame clones, not every one. In the table there are about 9,600 clones, about three fifths of which are singletons. The source material was PBMCs, sampled after nivolumab (anti-PD-1) treatment. These receptors all come from a person aged 40 to 85 with oral cavity squamous cell carcinoma. CDR3s include the opening cysteine and the closing phenylalanine or tryptophan. Fields, in order: J gene, clone size, V gene, CDR3 length, D gene, CDR3 protein, CDR3 DNA. A D gene is named only where the DNA matches it firmly. A clone size is listed for some rows: how often the clone was seen (once, few, many), or a class if it is expanded.

TRBJ1-4 few TRBV2 15 . CASRQGYLRAEKLFF TGTGCCAGCAGACAGGGTTACTTGCGGGCCGAAAAACTGTTTTTT
TRBJ1-1 . TRBV9 13 . CASSVDQNTEAFF TGTGCCAGCAGCGTAGACCAGAACACTGAAGCTTTCTTT
TRBJ1-1 few TRBV5-1 15 . CASSLVGQRNTEAFF TGCGCCAGCAGCTTGGTTGGCCAGAGGAACACTGAAGCTTTCTTT
TRBJ1-6 . TRBV6-5 15 . CASSYLDTFNSPLHF TGTGCCAGCAGTTACTTGGACACCTTTAATTCACCCCTCCACTTT
TRBJ1-2 few TRBV7-9 15 TRBD1 CASSPTGTLNYGYTF TGTGCCAGCAGCCCGACAGGGACTCTCAACTATGGCTACACCTTC
TRBJ1-1 . TRBV7-8 14 . CASSVIQSNTEAFF TGTGCCAGCAGCGTAATCCAGAGCAACACTGAAGCTTTCTTT
TRBJ1-1 . TRBV20-1 11 . CSAPNRVLAFF TGCAGTGCCCCAAACAGGGTGTTGGCTTTCTTT
TRBJ1-1 . TRBV19 14 . CASSMSGAYTEAFF TGTGCCAGTAGTATGTCCGGGGCGTACACTGAAGCTTTCTTT
TRBJ2-7 . TRBV19 13 . CASSTQGFYEQYF TGTGCCAGTAGTACACAGGGCTTCTACGAGCAGTACTTC
TRBJ2-7 . TRBV10-3 14 TRBD2 CAIGTSGSSYEQYF TGTGCCATTGGGACTAGCGGGAGCTCCTACGAGCAGTACTTC
TRBJ2-1 few TRBV27 15 TRBD2 CASSPLAGGHNEQFF TGTGCCAGCAGCCCACTAGCGGGGGGGCACAATGAGCAGTTCTTC
TRBJ2-5 . TRBV5-1 17 . CASSFSGGAGSQETQYF TGCGCCAGCAGCTTTTCGGGGGGCGCGGGAAGCCAAGAGACCCAGTACTTC
TRBJ1-1 . TRBV10-1 13 TRBD1 CASRQGPNTEAFF TGCGCCAGCAGACAGGGGCCGAACACTGAAGCTTTCTTT
TRBJ1-2 . TRBV29-1 12 . CSVVGPNYGYTF TGCAGCGTTGTGGGGCCGAACTATGGCTACACCTTC
TRBJ2-3 once TRBV10-1 15 TRBD1 CASRARAGGGDTQYF TGCGCCAGCAGGGCTCGGGCAGGGGGCGGAGATACGCAGTATTTT
TRBJ1-4 . TRBV7-8 13 . CASSWATNEKLFF TGTGCCAGCAGCTGGGCAACTAATGAAAAACTGTTTTTT
TRBJ1-6 . TRBV2 14 TRBD1 CASRGQGARSPLHF TGTGCCAGCAGAGGACAGGGGGCGAGGTCACCCCTCCACTTT
TRBJ1-4 few TRBV5-1 16 . CASSLPGLATNEKLFF TGCGCCAGCAGCTTGCCAGGCCTTGCAACTAATGAAAAACTGTTTTTT